The T cell receptor (beta chain) described here comes from a study of blood T cells in healthy people across ages. Study-level background: Template switching picked up about one barcoded beta molecule for each two T cells.

The table lists this clonotype with a few counts. The antigen remains unidentified. Study-level findings and limits: Diversity was estimated from one million T cells, and these estimates were considered underestimates.

Sample-barcoded 5' priming and a J-beta primer mix drove a second PCR of about 6 to 12 cycles. Tagging of each cDNA molecule was performed by a template-switch adaptor with 12 random nucleotides. One entry per CDR3 protein, called by TCRdb with MiXCR from the 5' RACE reads. The sample shows roughly 1.9 million distinct CDR3 sequences, about two fifths of them seen only once. The sample taken for sequencing was blood. This clonotype was obtained from a human donor in good health.

The CDR3 DNA follows: TGTGCCAGCAGGAGAGTTGCGACCATCCGGAGGCAGTACTTC. Its translation: CASRRVATIRRQYF. The chain employs TRBV27 and TRBJ2-7, with D hard to call. CDR3 length: 14 residues. The germline gives CDR1 MNHEY, CDR2 SMNVEV (reference sequence). V shed 6 bases and J shed 9 bases, with 21 bases lying between them.